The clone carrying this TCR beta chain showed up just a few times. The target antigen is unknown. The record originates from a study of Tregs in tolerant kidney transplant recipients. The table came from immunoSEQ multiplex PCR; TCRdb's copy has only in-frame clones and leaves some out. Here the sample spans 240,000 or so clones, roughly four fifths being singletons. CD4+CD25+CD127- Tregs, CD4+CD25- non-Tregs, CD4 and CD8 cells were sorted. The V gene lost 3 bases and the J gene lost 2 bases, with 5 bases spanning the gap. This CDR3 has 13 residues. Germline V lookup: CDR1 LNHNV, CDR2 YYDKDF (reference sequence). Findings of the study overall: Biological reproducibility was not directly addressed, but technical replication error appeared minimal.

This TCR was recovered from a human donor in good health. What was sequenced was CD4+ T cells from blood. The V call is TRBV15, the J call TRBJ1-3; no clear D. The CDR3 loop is CATSRGPGNTIYF. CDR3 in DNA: TGTGCCACCAGCAGGGGTCCTGGAAACACCATATATTTT. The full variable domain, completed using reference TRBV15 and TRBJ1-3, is DAMVIQNPRYQVTQFGKPVTLSCSQTLNHNVMYWYQQKSSQAPKLLFHYYDKDFNNEADTPDNFQSRRPNTSFCFLDIRSPGLGDTAMYLCATSRGPGNTIYFGEGSWLTVV.